The next 19 T cell receptor beta chains were all read from a single sample in a study of blood T cells in healthy people across ages. With a J-beta primer mix and a sample-barcoded 5' primer, a second PCR ran about 7 to 12 cycles. MiXCR was run by TCRdb on the 5' RACE reads, yielding one entry per CDR3 protein. The sample lists 870,000 or so distinct CDR3 sequences; more than 25% were seen once. Sequences were obtained from blood. The origin of the receptors is a woman of 80 years or more in good health.

Notes on this clonotype: The junction differs from germline at one of its ends, possibly a read error. J is TRBJ1-2 and V is TRBV20-1; D might be TRBD1 (5 bases). The CDR3 is made up of 12 amino acids. Germline V gives CDR1 DFQATT, CDR2 SNEGSKA (reference sequence). As DNA, the CDR3 is TGCGGTGCTAGATCCAGGGCCTATGACTACACCTTC. Its protein is CGARSRAYDYTF.

The table lists this clonotype with many counts. The V gene is TRBV12-3 or TRBV12-4, the J gene TRBJ1-2; TRBD1 is a possible D gene (5 bases). The CDR3 is 14 residues long. The V end lost 6 bases, the J end lost 2 bases, and 13 bases lay between the germline ends. CDR3 sequence: CASSTGTGNYGYTF. DNA for the CDR3: TGTGCCAGCAGCACCGGGACGGGAAACTATGGCTACACCTTC.

A remark on this clonotype: This may be a read error, as it is one base from a much larger clone. The gene calls are TRBV7-9 and TRBJ2-1, with D possibly TRBD1 on 5 matching bases. Germline assignment: CDR1 SEHNR and CDR2 FQNEAQ (reference sequence). Trimming took 1 base from V and 9 from J, leaving 16 bases between them. This CDR3 region has 15 residues. CDR3 in amino acids: CASSLGQGMGSEQFF. The CDR3 DNA reads TGTGCCAGCAGCTTAGGGCAGGGAATGGGTAGTGAGCAGTTCTTC. Combining the CDR3 with reference TRBV7-9 and TRBJ2-1 gives the whole variable domain DTGVSQNPRHKITKRGQNVTFRCDPISEHNRLYWYRQTLGQGPEFLTYFQNEAQLEKSRLLSDRFSAERPKGSFSTLEIQRTEQGDSAMYLCASSLGQGMGSEQFFGPGTRLTVL.

The CDR3 DNA follows: TGTGCCACCAGCAGAGATCAGTTCAATGAAGCTTTCTTT. Amino acids: CATSRDQFNEAFF. This chain joins TRBV15 and TRBJ1-1; the D is unclear. V lost 0 bases and J 7 bases, leaving 9 bases between the germline ends. Germline V lookup: CDR1 LNHNV, CDR2 YYDKDF (reference sequence). The CDR3 runs to 13 residues.

This clonotype was observed many times. The CDR3 loop reads CSARAEMKNIQYF. CDR3 sequence (DNA): TGCAGTGCTAGGGCGGAAATGAAAAACATTCAGTACTTC. This chain joins TRBV20-1 and TRBJ2-4; D is unresolved. Germline assignment: CDR1 DFQATT and CDR2 SNEGSKA (reference sequence). CDR3 size: 13 residues. V lost 3 bases to trimming and J lost 4 bases, with 10 bases between them.

Details on this clonotype: It may be a read error: a sequence one base away is much more abundant. V and J are TRBV10-3 and TRBJ1-2; no clear D gene. CDR3 size: 12 residues. The V and J ends lost 3 bases and 4 bases respectively, with 6 bases between them. CDR1 ENHRY and CDR2 SYGVKD come from the germline V gene. This CDR3 is CAISEVSYGYTF. CDR3 sequence (DNA): TGTGCCATCAGTGAAGTTAGCTATGGCTACACCTTC.

This clonotype appeared many times. V is TRBV7-2 and J is TRBJ1-6; D unresolved. V was clipped by 4 bases and J by 9 bases, with 16 bases between them. The CDR3 contains 15 residues. The germline CDR1 and CDR2 sequences are SGHTA and FQGNSA. The CDR3 loop is CASSSRSQQSSPLHF. CDR3 nucleotide sequence: TGTGCCAGCAGCTCTAGGTCCCAGCAGAGTTCACCCCTCCACTTT. Filled out from reference TRBV7-2 and TRBJ1-6, the complete variable domain reads GAGVSQSPSNKVTEKGKDVELRCDPISGHTALYWYRQSLGQGLEFLIYFQGNSAPDKSGLPSDRFSAERTGGSVSTLTIQRTQQEDSAVYLCASSSRSQQSSPLHFGNGTRLTVT.

This clonotype was counted at least ten times. The chain employs TRBV6-5 and TRBJ1-2, with a weak D call TRBD1 (6 bases). CDR3 size: 13 residues. The V end was cut by 5 bases, the J end by 8 bases, with 15 bases between. Germline V CDR1 and CDR2: MNHEY, SVGAGI. The CDR3: CASSPTGPGGYTF. As DNA, the CDR3 is TGTGCCAGCAGTCCGACAGGCCCCGGGGGCTACACCTTC.

Turning to this clonotype: The conserved phenylalanine or tryptophan normally closing the CDR3 is absent here, so this likely arose from a read error. J is TRBJ1-2 and V is TRBV7-2, with D possibly TRBD1 on 6 matching bases. The CDR3 runs 15 residues. CDR1 and CDR2 from the germline V gene are SGHTA and FQGNSA. Trimming removed 6 bases from V and 5 bases from J, with 19 bases in between. The DNA of the CDR3 is TGTGCCAGCAGACACAAAGGGGGTAGGGTTTATGGCTACACCTGC. Its translation: CASRHKGGRVYGYTC.

This clonotype was picked up a small number of times. V usage is TRBV5-4 and J usage is TRBJ2-5, with TRBD2 matching over 11 bases. V shed 6 bases and J 3 bases; nucleotides not matched to a gene: 10. Germline V gives CDR1 SGHNT, CDR2 YYREEE (reference sequence). This CDR3 region has 16 residues. CDR3 coding DNA: TGTGCCAGCATCGATGGAGTTAGCGGGGGGGAAGAGACCCAGTACTTC. This codes for CASIDGVSGGEETQYF.

This clonotype has just a few counts. The V call is TRBV18, the J call TRBJ2-4, with TRBD1 matching 8 bases. The V segment lost 0 bases and the J segment 8 bases; nucleotides outside the gene matches: 6. Germline CDR1 is KGHSH and CDR2 is LQKENI. The CDR3 contains 15 residues. In DNA, the CDR3 is TGTGCCAGCTCACCACCGAACAGGGGGAACGACATTCAGTACTTC. Translated: CASSPPNRGNDIQYF.

The chain is built from TRBV20-1 and TRBJ2-7; tentatively, D is TRBD2 (5 bases). The germline V gene encodes CDR1 DFQATT and CDR2 SNEGSKA (reference sequence). The V end lost 6 bases, the J end lost 2 bases, and 20 bases lay between the germline ends. The CDR3 length is 15 residues. Here the CDR3 DNA reads TGCAGTGCCATCCCCATGGGAGCGCCTACCTACGAGCAGTACTTC. Amino acids: CSAIPMGAPTYEQYF.

In its sample, this clonotype was seen many times. V is TRBV5-1 and J is TRBJ2-7, with 7 nucleotides matching TRBD1. V lost 4 bases, J lost 3 bases, and 10 bases stayed unmatched. The germline V gene encodes CDR1 SGHRS and CDR2 YFSETQ. This CDR3 has 15 amino acids. CDR3 nucleotide sequence: TGCGCCAGCAGCAGGACCGGGACAGAAATCTACGAGCAGTACTTC. Amino acid sequence: CASSRTGTEIYEQYF.

The chain uses TRBV20-1 and TRBJ1-5; a weak D match, TRBD1 (5 bases). The CDR3 covers 13 residues. V shed 1 base and J shed 7 bases, with 11 bases lying between them. The germline gives CDR1 DFQATT, CDR2 SNEGSKA (reference sequence). The CDR3 region is CSARGRGLQPQHF. The CDR3 DNA reads as TGCAGTGCTAGAGGACGGGGCCTCCAGCCCCAGCATTTT.

The chain is built from TRBV18 and TRBJ1-5; D gene uncertain. This CDR3 has 13 amino acids. Per germline, CDR1 KGHSH and CDR2 LQKENI. V dropped 8 bases and J dropped 5 bases, with 13 bases sitting between them. Here the CDR3 reads CASKPGSDQPQHF. For the CDR3, the DNA is TGTGCCAGCAAACCGGGGTCAGATCAGCCCCAGCATTTT.

This clonotype was seen a few times. A much larger clone sits a single nucleotide away, making a read error possible. The chain links TRBV12-3 or TRBV12-4 to TRBJ2-5; 7 nucleotides match TRBD2. The length of the CDR3 is 15 residues. V lost 1 base, J lost 11 bases, and 13 bases stayed unmatched. The chain's CDR3 is CASSLVPLLGGEQYF. CDR3 sequence (DNA): TGTGCCAGCAGTTTAGTGCCCCTCCTGGGGGGGGAGCAGTACTTC.

This chain connects TRBV7-2 to TRBJ2-5, with TRBD2 matching 12 bases. Germline-derived CDR1 and CDR2 are SGHTA and FQGNSA. After removal of 5 bases from V and 2 bases from J, the junction contained 9 bases not matched to a gene. CDR3 size: 17 residues. This chain's CDR3 is CASSQGLAGLLQETQYF. The CDR3 DNA follows: TGTGCCAGCAGCCAAGGACTAGCGGGACTACTTCAAGAGACCCAGTACTTC.

This clonotype was recorded at least ten times. The V and J genes are TRBV5-1 and TRBJ2-7; D is undetermined. The CDR3 runs to 13 residues. Germline CDR1 SGHRS, CDR2 YFSETQ. Between the trimmed V and J ends, which lost 2 bases and 4 bases, there was a span of 10 bases. The CDR3, as DNA: TGCGCCAGCAGCTTAACAGATCGTTACGAGCAGTACTTC. Protein product: CASSLTDRYEQYF. Full variable domain (missing parts from reference TRBV5-1 and TRBJ2-7): KAGVTQTPRYLIKTRGQQVTLSCSPISGHRSVSWYQQTPGQGLQFLFEYFSETQRNKGNFPGRFSGRQFSNSRSEMNVSTLELGDSALYLCASSLTDRYEQYFGPGTRLTVT.

There are many counts of this clonotype. V gene TRBV7-9 combines with J gene TRBJ2-5; TRBD1 is a possible D gene (6 bases). V was pared by 3 bases and J by 6 bases, with 14 bases between. Germline CDR1 SEHNR, CDR2 FQNEAQ (reference sequence). The CDR3 covers 14 residues. DNA of the CDR3: TGTGCCAGCAGCTTGTCAGGGGCCACCCAGACCCAGTACTTC. As protein: CASSLSGATQTQYF.